This T cell receptor beta chain comes out of a study of shared clonotypes between healthy human individuals. Study context: The study used three CD4 naive, three CD4 memory, two CD8 naive and one CD8 memory plate per donor. Study-level results: Against clonotypes common to all four donors, non-shared ones had lower generation probabilities.

The assay ran at deep level. Several immunoSEQ plates held equal portions of the genomic DNA taken from each subset. The data were produced by immunoSEQ multiplex PCR, yet TCRdb's version contains in-frame clones alone and is incomplete. Altogether about 2.2 million clones are present, 85% to 95% being singletons, with the ten largest covering more than 1.5%. In regard to this clone: No antigen is known for it.

Per the germline V gene, CDR1 is MNHEY and CDR2 is SMNVEV (reference sequence). The CDR3 consists of 15 residues. The V and J ends lost 4 bases and 7 bases, in that order; junction bases with no gene match: 7. The naive CD8 fraction comprised CD45RO-negative cells positively selected for CCR7 and excluded terminally differentiated effector memory CD45RA+ cells. The chain is built from TRBV27 and TRBJ2-1; 10 nucleotides line up with TRBD1. The TCR was taken from a man younger than 35 in good health. Some clones in this sample may be carry-over from other donors' samples. The sequenced material came from naive CD8+ T cells from PBMCs. For the CDR3, the DNA is TGTGCCAGCAGTTCCCAGGCGGACAGGGGGAATGAGCAGTTCTTC. It specifies CASSSQADRGNEQFF.